These 14 T cell receptor beta chains were sequenced from one sample in a study of sequential checkpoint blockade in melanoma. Stated treatment: randomized to nivolumab then ipilimumab (arm A) or the reverse (arm B). The data were produced by immunoSEQ multiplex PCR, yet TCRdb's version contains in-frame clones alone and is incomplete. In the table there are under 15,000 clones, around 76% of which are singletons. The input for sequencing was CD8+ T cells sorted from blood (inferred from file names), taken from a patient given nivolumab and ipilimumab in sequence. Receptors were obtained from a human patient with melanoma. Some clones in this sample may be carry-over from other donors' samples.

J is TRBJ2-7 and V is TRBV30; 10 bases agree with TRBD1. J gave up 13 bases and V 4 bases, and 7 bases lay outside the gene matches. The CDR3 extends over 11 amino acids. The germline V gene has CDR1 GTSNPN and CDR2 SVGIG (reference sequence). CDR3 nucleotides: TGTGCCTGGAATACCGGGACAGGGGCCTACTTC. It yields the protein CAWNTGTGAYF.

V gene TRBV4-3 combines with J gene TRBJ2-3, with TRBD2 matching 8 bases. In germline, CDR1 is LGHNA, CDR2 YSLEER. The V gene end was trimmed by 1 base and the J gene end by 4 bases; junction bases not matched to a gene: 7. The CDR3 loop spans 16 amino acids. This CDR3 reads CASSQGVAGSADTQYF. As DNA, the CDR3 is TGCGCCAGCAGCCAAGGGGTAGCGGGGAGCGCAGATACGCAGTATTTT.

CDR3 protein: CASSNGQGPYEQYF. The CDR3, as DNA: TGCGCCAGCAGCAACGGACAGGGGCCCTACGAGCAGTACTTC. The chain carries TRBV5-1 and TRBJ2-7, with 9 bases identical to TRBD1. CDR1 is SGHRS and CDR2 is YFSETQ in the germline V gene. This CDR3 region has 14 residues. Germline trimming cut 4 bases from V and 2 bases from J; bases unmatched to any gene: 4. Full variable domain (rest looked up from reference TRBV5-1 and TRBJ2-7): KAGVTQTPRYLIKTRGQQVTLSCSPISGHRSVSWYQQTPGQGLQFLFEYFSETQRNKGNFPGRFSGRQFSNSRSEMNVSTLELGDSALYLCASSNGQGPYEQYFGPGTRLTVT.

This clone was observed once. The chain combines TRBV5-8 with TRBJ2-2; D is uncertain. Germline-derived CDR1 and CDR2 are SGHTS and YDEGEE. Trimming removed 0 bases at V and 6 bases at J, with 6 bases between. This CDR3 contains 13 residues. CDR3 region: CASSLGAPGELFF. The CDR3 DNA reads as TGTGCCAGCAGCTTGGGAGCTCCCGGGGAGCTGTTTTTT.

V and J are TRBV9 and TRBJ2-7; a possible D gene is TRBD2 (5 bases). Germline lookup yields CDR1 SGDLS and CDR2 YYNGEE. V lost 4 bases and J 3 bases, leaving 14 bases between the germline ends. This CDR3 has 14 amino acids. DNA of the CDR3: TGTGCCAGCAGCCCCTCGCGGACTTTCTACGAGCAGTACTTC. Protein sequence: CASSPSRTFYEQYF.

A single count supports this clone. The chain is built from TRBV9 and TRBJ2-7; 10 bases agree with TRBD1. CDR3 length: 13 residues. The germline V gene encodes CDR1 SGDLS and CDR2 YYNGEE. V dropped 5 bases and J dropped 7; count of bases not matched to a gene: 6. The CDR3 DNA follows: TGTGCCAGCAGGACAGGGGGCCCGGGGGAGCAGTACTTC. It translates to CASRTGGPGEQYF.

The chain employs TRBV6-5 and TRBJ1-1; D is unresolved. Between the trimmed V and J ends, which lost 5 bases and 5 bases, there was a span of 9 bases. The CDR3 loop spans 12 amino acids. Germline V gene lookup returns CDR1 MNHEY and CDR2 SVGAGI. The DNA of the CDR3 is TGTGCCAGCAGTCGCGGAGTTACTGAAGCTTTCTTT. As protein: CASSRGVTEAFF.

This clone has only one observation. The chain carries TRBV4-2 and TRBJ2-7; 13 bases match TRBD2. The germline gives CDR1 LGHNA, CDR2 YNFKEQ. The V and J ends lost 3 bases and 5 bases, in that order; junction bases with no gene match: 7. The CDR3 length is 16 residues. CDR3 DNA: TGTGCCAGCAGCCACCGGACTAGCGGGGGCTTGGACGAGCAGTACTTC. Translation gives CASSHRTSGGLDEQYF.

The CDR3 DNA sequence: TGTGCCAGCAGCTTCGGCGGGGGGCCGGGGGAAAATGAGCAGTTCTTC. Translation: CASSFGGGPGENEQFF. This chain links TRBV7-2 with TRBJ2-1; 8 bases are a match to TRBD2. Germline trimming cut 3 bases from V and 7 bases from J; bases unmatched to any gene: 11. Per the germline V gene, CDR1 is SGHTA and CDR2 is FQGNSA. This CDR3 is built from 16 residues. The full variable domain, with the rest looked up from reference TRBV7-2 and TRBJ2-1, is GAGVSQSPSNKVTEKGKDVELRCDPISGHTALYWYRQSLGQGLEFLIYFQGNSAPDKSGLPSDRFSAERTGGSVSTLTIQRTQQEDSAVYLCASSFGGGPGENEQFFGPGTRLTVL.

In nucleotides, the CDR3 is TGCGCCAGCAGCTTATGGTCTAGCGGGGGGGCGAACACCGGGGAGCTGTTTTTT. Translating gives CASSLWSSGGANTGELFF. This chain uses TRBV5-1 with TRBJ2-2, with 12 bases identical to TRBD2. The CDR3 is made up of 18 amino acids. Looked up from germline, CDR1 is SGHRS and CDR2 is YFSETQ. The trim removed 2 bases at V and 0 bases at J, leaving 5 bases unmatched. Combining the CDR3 with reference TRBV5-1 and TRBJ2-2 gives the whole variable domain KAGVTQTPRYLIKTRGQQVTLSCSPISGHRSVSWYQQTPGQGLQFLFEYFSETQRNKGNFPGRFSGRQFSNSRSEMNVSTLELGDSALYLCASSLWSSGGANTGELFFGEGSRLTVL.

This clone has more than one count but fewer than ten. The chain combines TRBV30 with TRBJ1-1; no firm D call. This CDR3 has 12 residues. From germline, CDR1 is GTSNPN and CDR2 SVGIG (reference sequence). V lost 5 bases to trimming and J lost 1 base, with 8 bases between them. The CDR3 nucleotides read TGTGCCTGGCTAGAACGGAACACTGAAGCTTTCTTT. This gives the protein CAWLERNTEAFF. Complete variable domain (other parts from reference TRBV30 and TRBJ1-1): SQTIHQWPATLVQPVGSPLSLECTVEGTSNPNLYWYRQAAGRGLQLLFYSVGIGQISSEVPQNLSASRPQDRQFILSSKKLLLSDSGFYLCAWLERNTEAFFGQGTRLTVV.

The chain employs TRBV28 and TRBJ2-1; D call uncertain. The V gene lost 6 bases and the J gene lost 2 bases, with 14 bases spanning the gap. This CDR3 comprises 15 residues. Germline V gives CDR1 MDHEN, CDR2 SYDVKM. CDR3 sequence: CASRTLAVTYNEQFF. The CDR3 bases are TGTGCCAGCAGAACCCTGGCTGTGACCTACAATGAGCAGTTCTTC.

The chain employs TRBV4-2 and TRBJ1-2, with a tentative D call TRBD1 (5 bases). V shed 2 bases and J shed 6 bases, with 13 bases lying between them. The germline CDR1 and CDR2 sequences are LGHNA and YNFKEQ. The CDR3 has 14 residues. CDR3 sequence (DNA): TGTGCCAGCAGCCAACAAAGGGCGGGGGATGGCTACACCTTC. Its protein product is CASSQQRAGDGYTF.

The chain couples TRBV7-8 to TRBJ1-1; D not resolved. Germline-derived CDR1 and CDR2 are SGHVS and FQNEAQ. The CDR3 covers 13 residues. The V gene lost 4 bases and the J gene lost 8 bases, with 14 bases spanning the gap. The CDR3 nucleotides read TGTGCCAGCAGCTCCGGACTGAGTCTCGAAGCTTTCTTT. Translating it yields CASSSGLSLEAFF.